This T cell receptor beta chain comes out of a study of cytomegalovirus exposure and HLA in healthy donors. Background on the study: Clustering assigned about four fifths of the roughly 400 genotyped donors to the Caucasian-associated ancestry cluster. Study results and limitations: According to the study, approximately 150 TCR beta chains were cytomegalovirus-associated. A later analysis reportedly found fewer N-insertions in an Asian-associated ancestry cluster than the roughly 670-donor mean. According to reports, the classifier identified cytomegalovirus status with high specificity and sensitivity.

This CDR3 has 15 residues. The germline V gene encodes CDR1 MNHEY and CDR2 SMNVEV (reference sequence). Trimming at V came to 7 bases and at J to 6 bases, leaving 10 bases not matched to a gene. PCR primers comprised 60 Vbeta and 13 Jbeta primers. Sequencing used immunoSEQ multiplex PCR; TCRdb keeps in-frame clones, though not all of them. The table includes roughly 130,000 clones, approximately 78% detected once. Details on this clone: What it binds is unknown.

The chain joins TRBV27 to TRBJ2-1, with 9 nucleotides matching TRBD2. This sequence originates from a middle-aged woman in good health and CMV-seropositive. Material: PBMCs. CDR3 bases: TGTGCCAGCACCGAGCAGCGGGGGGTGAGCAATGAGCAGTTCTTC. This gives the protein CASTEQRGVSNEQFF.